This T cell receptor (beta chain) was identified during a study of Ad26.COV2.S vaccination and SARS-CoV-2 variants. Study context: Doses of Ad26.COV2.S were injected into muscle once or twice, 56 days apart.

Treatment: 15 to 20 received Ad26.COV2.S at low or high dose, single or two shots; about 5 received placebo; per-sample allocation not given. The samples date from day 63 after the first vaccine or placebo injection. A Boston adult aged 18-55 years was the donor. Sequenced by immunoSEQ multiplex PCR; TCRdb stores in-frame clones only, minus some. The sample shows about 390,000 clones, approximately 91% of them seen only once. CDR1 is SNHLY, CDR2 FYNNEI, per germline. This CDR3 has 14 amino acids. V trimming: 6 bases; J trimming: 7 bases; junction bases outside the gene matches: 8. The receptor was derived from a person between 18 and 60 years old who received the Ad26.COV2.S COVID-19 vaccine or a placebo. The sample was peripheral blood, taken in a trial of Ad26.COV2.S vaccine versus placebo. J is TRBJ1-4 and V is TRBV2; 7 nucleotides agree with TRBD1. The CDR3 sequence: CASSSTGVFEKLFF. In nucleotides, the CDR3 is TGTGCCAGCAGCTCCACAGGGGTATTTGAAAAACTGTTTTTT.